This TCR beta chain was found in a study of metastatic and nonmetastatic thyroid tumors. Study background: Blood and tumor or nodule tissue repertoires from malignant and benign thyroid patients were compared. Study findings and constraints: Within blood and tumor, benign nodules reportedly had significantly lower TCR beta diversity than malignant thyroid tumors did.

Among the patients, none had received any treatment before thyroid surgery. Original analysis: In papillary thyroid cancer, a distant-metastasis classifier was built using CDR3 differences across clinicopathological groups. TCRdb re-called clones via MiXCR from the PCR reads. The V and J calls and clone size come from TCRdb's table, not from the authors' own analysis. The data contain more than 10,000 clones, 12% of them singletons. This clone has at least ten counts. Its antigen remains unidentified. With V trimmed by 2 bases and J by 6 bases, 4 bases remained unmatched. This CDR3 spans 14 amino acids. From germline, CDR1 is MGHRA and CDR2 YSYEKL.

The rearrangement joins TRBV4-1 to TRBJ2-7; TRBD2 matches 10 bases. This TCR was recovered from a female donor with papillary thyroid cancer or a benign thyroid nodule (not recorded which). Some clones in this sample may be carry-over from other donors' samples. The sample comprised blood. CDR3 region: CASSQWLAGAEQYF. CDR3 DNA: TGCGCCAGCAGCCAATGGCTAGCGGGGGCCGAGCAGTACTTC.